This TCR beta chain was recorded in a study of cytomegalovirus exposure and HLA in healthy donors. Germline V gene data show CDR1 as MDHEN and CDR2 as SYDVKM. The ends were cut back, 1 base at V and 1 base at J, with 10 bases in the middle. This CDR3 region has 15 residues. As for this clone: As yet, its antigen is unknown.

13 Jbeta primers and 60 Vbeta primers were used for the PCR. TCRdb's table, derived via immunoSEQ multiplex PCR, lists solely in-frame clones and lacks some. The sample shows roughly 100,000 clones, approximately 66% of them seen only once. Broader study findings: After further analysis at a later stage, 16,951 TCR beta sequences were associated with HLA alleles at 0.05 false discovery rate. Researchers reported that three CMV-associated chains were confirmed in vitro as CMV antigen-specific.

The receptor comes from a woman between 45 and 65 years old in good health and CMV-seronegative. The chain combines TRBV28 with TRBJ2-5; D is undetermined. Sequencing input: PBMCs. The CDR3 region is CASSLSGGLQETQYF. CDR3 nucleotide sequence: TGTGCCAGCAGTTTATCTGGCGGTCTCCAAGAGACCCAGTACTTC.